This T cell receptor beta chain came from a study of identical twins. Overall study findings and caveats: A partial confounding effect on zero-insertion analyses could come from invariant MAIT and iNKT cells. Fewer insertions characterized abundant cord blood beta clonotypes, whereas memory repertoires showed none.

A universal primer site arose from template switching, and cDNA bore unique molecular identifiers. TCRdb processed the 5' RACE reads anew with MiXCR; each CDR3 protein has one entry. The profile covers hundreds of thousands of distinct CDR3 sequences, with roughly 12% appearing a single time and roughly 1.5% taken by the ten largest. Trimming pared 6 bases from V and 7 bases from J, leaving 19 bases between. Germline CDR1 is MDHEN and CDR2 is SYDVKM. The CDR3 loop spans 14 amino acids. Comment on this clonotype: Its antigen remains unknown.

The same sample was also used in a study of yellow fever vaccine responses in identical twins.

The specimen sequenced was PBMCs. The chain uses TRBV28 and TRBJ2-7; the D gene could be TRBD1 or TRBD2 (5 bases each). The clonotype originates from a woman under 30 in good health. DNA for the CDR3: TGTGCCAGCAGCCAGGGACCCAAGCCCGGGGAGCAGTACTTC. This codes for CASSQGPKPGEQYF. Using reference TRBV28 and TRBJ2-7 for the parts outside the CDR3, the full variable domain is DVKVTQSSRYLVKRTGEKVFLECVQDMDHENMFWYRQDPGLGLRLIYFSYDVKMKEKGDIPEGYSVSREKKERFSLILESASTNQTSMYLCASSQGPKPGEQYFGPGTRLTVT.